The clone carrying this T cell receptor (beta chain) was observed at least ten times. TCRdb passed the 5' RACE reads through MiXCR, listing each CDR3 protein once. The table shows tens of thousands of distinct CDR3 sequences, with 4% to 5.5% occurring only once. The data were obtained in a study of T cells of healthy individuals. Germline V CDR1 and CDR2: MNHEY, SVGAGI. The V end was cut by 0 bases, the J end by 10 bases, with 16 bases between. This CDR3 spans 16 amino acids. This chain connects TRBV6-5 to TRBJ1-6; tentative D call: TRBD1 (5 bases). The sequence was obtained from a human donor in good health. The DNA for the CDR3 is TGTGCCAGCAGTTACTCAGGGCACGGGGGATCGTCACCCCTCCACTTT. This translates into CASSYSGHGGSSPLHF.